A single sample is the source of the 16 T cell receptor beta chains below, sequenced in a study of T cell changes during pregnancy in multiple sclerosis. The assay was immunoSEQ multiplex PCR, and TCRdb's table has in-frame clones only and misses some. The sample includes roughly 40,000 clones, approximately 92% of them seen just once. Material: peripheral blood, obtained before pregnancy. The receptor set was obtained from a female donor with multiple sclerosis, enrolled in a pregnancy study.

This clone appeared a single time. The CDR3 protein is CASSSREGRSDTQYF. CDR3 nucleotide sequence: TGTGCCAGCAGTTCCCGGGAGGGCCGGTCAGATACGCAGTATTTT. This chain uses TRBV6-4 with TRBJ2-3; 8 bases are shared with TRBD2. This CDR3 comprises 15 residues. V shed 5 bases and J 4 bases; nucleotides not matched to a gene: 8. Germline V gene data show CDR1 as MRHNA and CDR2 as SNTAGT.

This clone showed up just a few times. This chain uses TRBV30 with TRBJ1-1; 8 bases are a match to TRBD1. The germline V gene encodes CDR1 GTSNPN and CDR2 SVGIG (reference sequence). CDR3 length equals 15 residues. Trimming removed 4 bases from V and 5 bases from J; junction bases left unmatched: 12. CDR3 DNA: TGTGCCTGGATGGGGGGAAGACAGGGGCGGACTGAAGCTTTCTTT. Protein sequence: CAWMGGRQGRTEAFF. Filled out from reference TRBV30 and TRBJ1-1, the complete variable domain reads SQTIHQWPATLVQPVGSPLSLECTVEGTSNPNLYWYRQAAGRGLQLLFYSVGIGQISSEVPQNLSASRPQDRQFILSSKKLLLSDSGFYLCAWMGGRQGRTEAFFGQGTRLTVV.

The chain joins TRBV4-3 to TRBJ2-7, with D perhaps TRBD2 (6 bases). Trimming left V 1 base short and J 0 bases short, with 10 bases between. Germline V gene lookup returns CDR1 LGHNA and CDR2 YSLEER. The CDR3 runs to 15 residues. The chain's CDR3 is CASSQVLDYSYEQYF. CDR3 DNA: TGCGCCAGCAGCCAAGTCCTGGACTACTCCTACGAGCAGTACTTC.

V is TRBV6-4 and J is TRBJ2-3; 8 bases agree with TRBD2. Germline V gives CDR1 MRHNA, CDR2 SNTAGT. Germline trimming cut 6 bases from V and 1 base from J; bases unmatched to any gene: 3. This CDR3 region has 14 residues. CDR3 region: CASRRAGGTDTQYF. The CDR3 DNA sequence: TGTGCCAGCAGGCGAGCGGGAGGCACAGATACGCAGTATTTT.

The rearrangement joins TRBV9 to TRBJ1-2, with D hard to call. The CDR3 runs to 13 residues. Germline V gene sequence: CDR1 SGDLS, CDR2 YYNGEE. Deletions cut 7 bases from V and 0 bases from J, with 10 bases between. CDR3 sequence: CASGRRTNYGYTF. In DNA, the CDR3 is TGTGCCAGCGGTAGGAGAACTAACTATGGCTACACCTTC.

This clone was seen a single time. The genes are TRBV27 and TRBJ2-3, with D perhaps matching TRBD1 (5 bases). CDR1 and CDR2 from the germline V gene are MNHEY and SMNVEV (reference sequence). Trimming removed 2 bases at V and 5 bases at J, with 17 bases between. The CDR3 is 16 amino acids. CDR3 loop: CASSLIGAYVGDTQYF. CDR3 nucleotides: TGTGCCAGCAGTTTAATAGGGGCCTACGTAGGAGATACGCAGTATTTT.

This chain links TRBV13 with TRBJ2-7, with 10 bases aligning to TRBD2. CDR3 length: 17 residues. CDR1 is PRHDT, CDR2 FYEKMQ, per germline (reference sequence). With 5 bases clipped from V and 6 bases from J, the junction kept 16 bases outside the gene matches. The CDR3 DNA is TGTGCCAGCAGCATAGCCGGGACTAGCGCCCAAGACCGCGAGCAGTACTTC. Protein: CASSIAGTSAQDREQYF. The whole variable domain, filled in from reference TRBV13 and TRBJ2-7, reads AAGVIQSPRHLIKEKRETATLKCYPIPRHDTVYWYQQGPGQDPQFLISFYEKMQSDKGSIPDRFSAQQFSDYHSELNMSSLELGDSALYFCASSIAGTSAQDREQYFGPGTRLTVT.

The chain employs TRBV28 and TRBJ2-7, with 11 bases aligning to TRBD1. Germline CDR1 and CDR2: MDHEN and SYDVKM. The CDR3 loop spans 14 amino acids. Losses at the gene ends were 8 bases for V and 5 bases for J; bases not matched to a gene: 8. CDR3 nucleotides: TGTGCCAGCGGTCGGGACAGGGGGACCGACGAGCAGTACTTC. Translated, it gives CASGRDRGTDEQYF.

The V gene is TRBV6-4, the J gene TRBJ2-3, with D tentatively TRBD2 (6 bases). Germline CDR1 and CDR2: MRHNA and SNTAGT. Trimming cost V 5 bases and J 0 bases, with 15 bases left between them. This CDR3 comprises 16 residues. CDR3 coding DNA: TGTGCCAGCAGTTCTAACCTAGCGTCTAGCACAGATACGCAGTATTTT. This encodes CASSSNLASSTDTQYF.

CDR3 bases: TGTGCCAGCAGCTTGGGGGCTAGCGGGGGGTTCACAGATACGCAGTATTTT. Translated: CASSLGASGGFTDTQYF. The V and J genes are TRBV5-4 and TRBJ2-3; TRBD2 matches at 11 bases. Trimming at V came to 0 bases and at J to 2 bases, leaving 5 bases not matched to a gene. CDR1 SGHNT and CDR2 YYREEE come from the germline V gene (reference sequence). The CDR3 consists of 17 residues.

The chain carries TRBV14 and TRBJ2-7; D possibly corresponds to TRBD2 (5 bases). Between the trimmed V and J ends, which lost 1 base and 5 bases, there was a span of 18 bases. There are 16 residues in the CDR3. In germline, CDR1 is SGHDN, CDR2 FVKESK. This chain's CDR3 is CASSQGGWRQIHEQYF. The CDR3 coding sequence is TGTGCCAGCAGCCAAGGGGGATGGAGGCAGATTCACGAGCAGTACTTC.

This chain joins TRBV9 and TRBJ1-1; 7 positions match TRBD1. There are 16 residues in the CDR3. The germline V gene has CDR1 SGDLS and CDR2 YYNGEE. The trim removed 0 bases at V and 5 bases at J, leaving 10 bases unmatched. The CDR3 region has the DNA TGTGCCAGCAGCGTAGCTGGGACAGCCCGGGGGACTGAAGCTTTCTTT. It specifies CASSVAGTARGTEAFF.

The chain is built from TRBV19 and TRBJ2-7, with TRBD1 matching 10 bases. This CDR3 spans 16 amino acids. Trimming at V came to 3 bases and at J to 2 bases, leaving 7 bases not matched to a gene. The germline gives CDR1 LNHDA, CDR2 SQIVND (reference sequence). For the CDR3, the DNA is TGTGCCAGTAGTATTAGAGGGACAGGGGAACCCTACGAGCAGTACTTC. Encoded protein: CASSIRGTGEPYEQYF.

The rearrangement uses TRBV29-1 and TRBJ2-7; D possibly corresponds to TRBD2 (5 bases). Germline V gene data show CDR1 as SQVTM and CDR2 as ANQGSEA. The V end was cut by 7 bases, the J end by 2 bases, with 15 bases between. The CDR3 is made up of 13 amino acids. The CDR3 here is CSATQDSPYEQYF. In DNA form, the CDR3 reads TGCAGCGCTACCCAGGACTCACCCTACGAGCAGTACTTC.

This CDR3 is CASRLPGSYEQYF. The CDR3 DNA follows: TGTGCCAGCAGGCTGCCGGGATCCTACGAGCAGTACTTC. V usage is TRBV6-5 and J usage is TRBJ2-7; a possible D gene is TRBD2 (5 bases). Germline lookup yields CDR1 MNHEY and CDR2 SVGAGI. V gave up 6 bases and J gave up 1 base, with 10 bases separating them. This CDR3 is 13 amino acids long.

Only a few counts were recorded for this clone. The V call is TRBV27, the J call TRBJ2-1; 10 bases agree with TRBD2. Germline V gene sequence: CDR1 MNHEY, CDR2 SMNVEV (reference sequence). CDR3 length equals 18 residues. The junction had 16 bases not matched to a gene; V was cut back by 4 bases and J by 7 bases. Here the CDR3 DNA reads TGTGCCAGCAGTTCGTACCTAACTCAGCGGGAGGGCGGGAATGAGCAGTTCTTC. It translates to CASSSYLTQREGGNEQFF.